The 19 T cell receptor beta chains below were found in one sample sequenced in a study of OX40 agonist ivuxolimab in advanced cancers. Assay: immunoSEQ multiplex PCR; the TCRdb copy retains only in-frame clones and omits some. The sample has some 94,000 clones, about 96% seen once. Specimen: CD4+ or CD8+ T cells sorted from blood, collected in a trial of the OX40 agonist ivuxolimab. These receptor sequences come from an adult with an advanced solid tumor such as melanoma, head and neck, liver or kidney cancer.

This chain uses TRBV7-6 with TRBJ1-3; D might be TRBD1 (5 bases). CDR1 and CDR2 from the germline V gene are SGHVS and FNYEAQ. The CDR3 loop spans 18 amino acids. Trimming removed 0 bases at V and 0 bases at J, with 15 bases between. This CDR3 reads CASSLAAPGRSSGNTIYF. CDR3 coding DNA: TGTGCCAGCAGCTTAGCGGCTCCGGGACGGTCCTCTGGAAACACCATATATTTT.

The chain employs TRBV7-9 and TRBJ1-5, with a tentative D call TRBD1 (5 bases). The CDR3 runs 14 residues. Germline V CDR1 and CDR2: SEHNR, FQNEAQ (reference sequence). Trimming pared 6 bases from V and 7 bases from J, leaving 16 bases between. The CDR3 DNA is TGTGCCAGCAGAGGGGAGGGAGTGGGGCAGCCCCAGCATTTT. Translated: CASRGEGVGQPQHF.

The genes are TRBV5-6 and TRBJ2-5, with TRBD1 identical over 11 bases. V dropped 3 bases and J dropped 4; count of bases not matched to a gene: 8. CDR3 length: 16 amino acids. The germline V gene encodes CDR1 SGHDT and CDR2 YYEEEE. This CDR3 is CASSSVDRGRRETQYF. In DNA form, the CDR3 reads TGTGCCAGCAGCTCGGTGGACAGGGGGCGCCGAGAGACCCAGTACTTC.

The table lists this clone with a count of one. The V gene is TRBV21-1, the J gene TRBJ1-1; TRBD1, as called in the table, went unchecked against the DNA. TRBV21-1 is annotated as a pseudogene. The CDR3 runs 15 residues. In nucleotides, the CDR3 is TGTGCCAGCAGCAAAGCAGGACAGGTGAACACTGAAGCTTTCTTT. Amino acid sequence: CASSKAGQVNTEAFF.

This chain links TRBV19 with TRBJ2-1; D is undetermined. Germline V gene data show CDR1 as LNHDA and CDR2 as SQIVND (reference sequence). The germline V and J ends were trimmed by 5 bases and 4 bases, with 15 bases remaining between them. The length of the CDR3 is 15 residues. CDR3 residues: CASSSSQDGYNEQFF. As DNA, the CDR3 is TGTGCCAGTAGTTCCTCTCAGGACGGGTACAATGAGCAGTTCTTC.

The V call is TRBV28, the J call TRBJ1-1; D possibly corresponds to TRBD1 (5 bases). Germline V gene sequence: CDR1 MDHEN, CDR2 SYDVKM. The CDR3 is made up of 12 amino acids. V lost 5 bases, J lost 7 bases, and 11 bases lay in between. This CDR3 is CASSPPGREAFF. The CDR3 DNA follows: TGTGCCAGCAGTCCTCCGGGACGTGAAGCTTTCTTT.

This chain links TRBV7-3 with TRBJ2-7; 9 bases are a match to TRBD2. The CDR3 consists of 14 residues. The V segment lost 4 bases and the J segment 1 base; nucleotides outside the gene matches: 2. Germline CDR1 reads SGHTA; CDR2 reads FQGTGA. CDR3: CASSYSGGSYEQYF. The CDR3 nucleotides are TGTGCCAGCAGCTATAGCGGGGGATCCTACGAGCAGTACTTC.

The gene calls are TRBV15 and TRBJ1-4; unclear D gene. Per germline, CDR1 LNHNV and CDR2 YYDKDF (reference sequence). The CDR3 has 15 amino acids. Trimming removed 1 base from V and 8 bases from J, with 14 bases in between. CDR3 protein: CATSRGVSLGEKLFF. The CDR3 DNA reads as TGTGCCACCAGCAGAGGTGTGTCCCTGGGGGAAAAACTGTTTTTT.

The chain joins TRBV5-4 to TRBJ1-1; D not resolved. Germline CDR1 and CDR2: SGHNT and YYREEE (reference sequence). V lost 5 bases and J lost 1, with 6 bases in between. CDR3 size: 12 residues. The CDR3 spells CASSTANTEAFF. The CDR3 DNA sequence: TGTGCCAGCAGTACTGCGAACACTGAAGCTTTCTTT.

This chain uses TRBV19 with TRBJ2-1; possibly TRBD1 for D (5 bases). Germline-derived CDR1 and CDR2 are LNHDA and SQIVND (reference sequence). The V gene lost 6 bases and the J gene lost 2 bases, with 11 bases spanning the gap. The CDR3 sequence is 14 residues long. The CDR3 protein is CASSRTLTYNEQFF. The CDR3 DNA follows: TGTGCCAGTAGCCGGACACTGACCTACAATGAGCAGTTCTTC. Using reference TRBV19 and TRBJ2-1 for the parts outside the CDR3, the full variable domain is DGGITQSPKYLFRKEGQNVTLSCEQNLNHDAMYWYRQDPGQGLRLIYYSQIVNDFQKGDIAEGYSVSREKKESFPLTVTSAQKNPTAFYLCASSRTLTYNEQFFGPGTRLTVL.

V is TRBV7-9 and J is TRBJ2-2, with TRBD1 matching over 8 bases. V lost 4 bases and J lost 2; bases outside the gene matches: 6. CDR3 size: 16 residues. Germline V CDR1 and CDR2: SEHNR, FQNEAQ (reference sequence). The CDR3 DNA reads TGTGCCAGCAGCTCTAACAGGGGGAAAAACACCGGGGAGCTGTTTTTT. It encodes CASSSNRGKNTGELFF. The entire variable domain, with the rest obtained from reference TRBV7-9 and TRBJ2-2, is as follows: DTGVSQNPRHKITKRGQNVTFRCDPISEHNRLYWYRQTLGQGPEFLTYFQNEAQLEKSRLLSDRFSAERPKGSFSTLEIQRTEQGDSAMYLCASSSNRGKNTGELFFGEGSRLTVL.

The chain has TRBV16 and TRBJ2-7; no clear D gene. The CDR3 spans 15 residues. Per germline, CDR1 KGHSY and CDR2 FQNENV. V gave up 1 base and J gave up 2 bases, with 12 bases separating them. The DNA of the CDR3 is TGTGCCAGCAGCCAATGGTCCTCCCTCACCTACGAGCAGTACTTC. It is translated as CASSQWSSLTYEQYF.

The CDR3 coding sequence is TGCGCCAGCAGCCCGGACAGGGGTCTGAACACTGAAGCTTTCTTT. It specifies CASSPDRGLNTEAFF. V usage is TRBV4-3 and J usage is TRBJ1-1; TRBD1 aligns across 9 bases. The CDR3 has 15 amino acids. V trimming: 4 bases; J trimming: 0 bases; junction bases outside the gene matches: 3. Germline lookup yields CDR1 LGHNA and CDR2 YSLEER.

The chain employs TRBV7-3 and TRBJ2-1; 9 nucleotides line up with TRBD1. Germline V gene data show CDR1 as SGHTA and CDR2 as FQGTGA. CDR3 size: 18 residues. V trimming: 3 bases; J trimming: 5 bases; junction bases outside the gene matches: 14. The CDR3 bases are TGTGCCAGCAGCTTTATGGGCTTGGGACAGGGCATTAACAATGAGCAGTTCTTC. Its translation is CASSFMGLGQGINNEQFF.

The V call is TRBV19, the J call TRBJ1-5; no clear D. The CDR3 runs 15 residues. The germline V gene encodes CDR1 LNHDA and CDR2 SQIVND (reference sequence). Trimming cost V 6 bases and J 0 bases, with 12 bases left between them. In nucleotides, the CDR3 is TGTGCCAGTAGGCCTGGTTCTTATAGCAATCAGCCCCAGCATTTT. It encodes CASRPGSYSNQPQHF.

The CDR3: CASSDPLNQPQHF. The CDR3 coding sequence is TGTGCCAGCAGTGACCCCCTTAATCAGCCCCAGCATTTT. V usage is TRBV6-4 and J usage is TRBJ1-5; D uncertain. This CDR3 spans 13 amino acids. Trimming cost V 2 bases and J 4 bases, with 6 bases left between them. CDR1 is MRHNA and CDR2 is SNTAGT in the germline V gene.

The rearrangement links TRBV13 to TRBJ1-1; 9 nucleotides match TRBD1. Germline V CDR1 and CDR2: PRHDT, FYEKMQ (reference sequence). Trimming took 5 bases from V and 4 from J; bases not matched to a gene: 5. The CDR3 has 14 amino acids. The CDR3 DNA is TGTGCCAGCAGCAGGGACAGGGCTATCACTGAAGCTTTCTTT. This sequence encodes CASSRDRAITEAFF. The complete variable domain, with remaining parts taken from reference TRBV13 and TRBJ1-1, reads AAGVIQSPRHLIKEKRETATLKCYPIPRHDTVYWYQQGPGQDPQFLISFYEKMQSDKGSIPDRFSAQQFSDYHSELNMSSLELGDSALYFCASSRDRAITEAFFGQGTRLTVV.

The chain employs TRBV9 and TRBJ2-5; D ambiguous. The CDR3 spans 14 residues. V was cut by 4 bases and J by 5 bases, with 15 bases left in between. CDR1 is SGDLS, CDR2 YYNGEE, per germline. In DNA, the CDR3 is TGTGCCAGCAGCCCTGGAATCTCTTGGGAGACCCAGTACTTC. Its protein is CASSPGISWETQYF.

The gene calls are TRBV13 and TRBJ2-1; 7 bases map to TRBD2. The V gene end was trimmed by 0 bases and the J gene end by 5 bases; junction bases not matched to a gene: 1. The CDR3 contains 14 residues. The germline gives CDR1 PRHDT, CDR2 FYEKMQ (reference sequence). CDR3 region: CASSLGLADNEQFF. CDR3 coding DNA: TGTGCCAGCAGCTTAGGTCTAGCGGACAATGAGCAGTTCTTC.